This entry lists 4 T cell receptor beta chains sequenced from one sample in a study of blood T cell repertoires in COVID-19. Profiling relied on immunoSEQ multiplex PCR, and the TCRdb table lists in-frame clones only, not all of them. The sample has over 65,000 clones; just over 85% are singletons. Sequencing used peripheral blood. Receptors originate from a man aged 50 or older with active or convalescent COVID-19.

The V call is TRBV13, the J call TRBJ2-5; D not resolved. The CDR3 runs to 14 residues. Germline V gene sequence: CDR1 PRHDT, CDR2 FYEKMQ (reference sequence). The V gene lost 2 bases and the J gene lost 3 bases, with 10 bases spanning the gap. CDR3 region: CASSLSQEKETQYF. The CDR3, as DNA: TGTGCCAGCAGCTTATCCCAGGAAAAAGAGACCCAGTACTTC.

The rearrangement uses TRBV5-1 and TRBJ2-3, with 11 bases identical to TRBD1. J lost 3 bases, V lost 5 bases, and 5 bases had no gene match. In germline, CDR1 is SGHRS, CDR2 YFSETQ. CDR3 length: 15 residues. The CDR3 nucleotides read TGCGCCAGCAGTTACGGGACAGGGGGGACAGATACGCAGTATTTT. This encodes CASSYGTGGTDTQYF. Together with reference TRBV5-1 and TRBJ2-3, the CDR3 gives the full variable domain: KAGVTQTPRYLIKTRGQQVTLSCSPISGHRSVSWYQQTPGQGLQFLFEYFSETQRNKGNFPGRFSGRQFSNSRSEMNVSTLELGDSALYLCASSYGTGGTDTQYFGPGTRLTVL.

The chain recombines TRBV9 with TRBJ1-4; the D is unclear. The CDR3 runs 14 residues. Trimming cost V 4 bases and J 0 bases, with 7 bases left between them. Germline V gene data show CDR1 as SGDLS and CDR2 as YYNGEE. The CDR3 loop is CASSPLTTNEKLFF. CDR3 DNA: TGTGCCAGCAGCCCCCTTACAACTAATGAAAAACTGTTTTTT.

This chain connects TRBV7-6 to TRBJ1-2, with 7 nucleotides matching TRBD1. This CDR3 contains 14 residues. V lost 1 base and J lost 7; bases outside the gene matches: 6. Germline V CDR1 and CDR2: SGHVS, FNYEAQ. The CDR3 region has the DNA TGTGCCAGCAGCTTAGGACAGGGTGGCAGTGGCTACACCTTC. It yields the protein CASSLGQGGSGYTF.